Listed below are T cell receptor beta chains from one sample, sequenced in a study of response to subunit inactivated influenza vaccine. TCRdb recomputed calls from the RT-PCR reads with MiXCR, one row per CDR3 protein. The sample carries 500,000 to 600,000 distinct CDR3 sequences, approximately 15% recorded once. Material: CD4+ T cells sorted from PBMCs, obtained roughly 24 months after vaccination. The source of these receptors is a man between 50 and 75 years old who received an inactivated influenza vaccine. Each CDR3 is given with its conserved first and last residue. The order of the fields is V gene, J gene, CDR3 protein.

TRBV5-5,TRBJ2-3,CASSYRARTNTDTQYF
TRBV7-2,TRBJ2-2,CASSTRTSGGAPTRRNTGELFF
TRBV5-1,TRBJ1-1,CASSQGQGRGTEAFF
TRBV5-1,TRBJ1-6,CASSREGANSPLHF
TRBV6-1,TRBJ2-2,CASSRGTDTGELFF
TRBV5-1,TRBJ1-6,CASSLGKGSYNSPLHF
TRBV7-9,TRBJ1-4,CASSPGQWRKLFF
TRBV6-5,TRBJ2-2,CASSYSTGAGTGELFF
TRBV7-3,TRBJ2-5,CASSPQAGTETQYF
TRBV12-3/TRBV12-4,TRBJ2-2,CASRQGSSGELFF
TRBV29-1,TRBJ1-1,CSVGGGDTEAFF
TRBV12-3/TRBV12-4,TRBJ1-5,CASTLRGGNQPQHF
TRBV10-3,TRBJ2-2,CAISREQFGELFF
TRBV4-3,TRBJ2-1,CASSQGWRGTYNEQFF
TRBV30,TRBJ2-1,CAWRAAGGGRNEQFF
TRBV15,TRBJ1-5,CATSISGDNQPQHF
TRBV7-9,TRBJ1-5,CASSHGTNNQPQHF
TRBV6-5,TRBJ2-7,CASTNGRHEQYF
TRBV18,TRBJ2-3,CASSPGQGILAGVADTQYF
TRBV6-1,TRBJ2-5,CASSEDARAQETQYF
TRBV6-5,TRBJ2-1,CASNFASGGAAYNEQFF
TRBV27,TRBJ2-3,CASSFVTSSTDTQYF
TRBV5-5,TRBJ2-5,CASSLEGISAQYF
TRBV2,TRBJ2-5,CASSPRAAETQYF
TRBV10-3,TRBJ2-7,CAISERTGTGGHEQYF
TRBV12-3/TRBV12-4,TRBJ2-1,CASSLSVSGEQFF
TRBV18,TRBJ1-2,CASSSQGTNYGYTF
TRBV7-9,TRBJ1-5,CAGSRQEAQPQHF
TRBV5-1,TRBJ2-3,CASSLRSGSGTDTQYF
TRBV4-1,TRBJ2-5,CASSQPDREGETQYF